These 13 T cell receptor beta chains were sequenced from one sample in a study of a mutant IDH1 vaccine in newly diagnosed glioma (dated by TCRdb to the early 2020s). Library generation was performed with the immunoSEQ multiplex PCR assay. Sourced from immuneACCESS, this table was stored by TCRdb with only in-frame sequences that have V and J called. A share of the clones is absent; for the studies checked, an unresolved V gene accounts for under half, and the remainder has no known explanation. The sample table shows around 15,000 clones, and around 95% are seen once. 3.6% of the sample rests with the top ten. The time point label corresponds to: baseline, week 1 (first vaccination visit). What the treatment or condition label conveys for this sample: pre-vaccination baseline after standard-of-care therapy. The material sequenced was peripheral blood mononuclear cells (PBMCs), taken from a glioma patient treated with radiotherapy, temozolomide or both. The receptor source for this set is a woman younger than 35 with glioma. Some clones in this sample may be carry-over from other donors' samples.

The V gene is TRBV19, the J gene TRBJ2-7; D unresolved. Germline V gene sequence: CDR1 LNHDA, CDR2 SQIVND (reference sequence). The CDR3 length is 15 residues. V lost 3 bases, J lost 0 bases, and 12 bases lay in between. The CDR3 nucleotides read TGTGCCAGTAGTATCCGGCCAGGCAGCTCCTACGAGCAGTACTTC. The encoded protein is CASSIRPGSSYEQYF.

A note on this clone: Mismatch with germline at one junction end may stem from a read error. The V call is TRBV19, the J call TRBJ1-2; D gene unclear. Germline CDR1 reads LNHDA; CDR2 reads SQIVND (reference sequence). The CDR3 totals 11 residues. This CDR3 reads CASSIDTTGIF. The CDR3 DNA reads as TGTGCCAGTAGTATAGATACCACCGGGATATTC.

The chain combines TRBV11-2 with TRBJ1-4; 7 bases line up with TRBD1. Germline V gives CDR1 SGHAT, CDR2 FQNNGV. The CDR3 sequence is 15 residues long. With 1 base clipped from V and 2 bases from J, the junction kept 1 base outside the gene matches. DNA for the CDR3: TGTGCCAGCAGCTTAGCGGGACAGACTAATGAAAAACTGTTTTTT. It codes for CASSLAGQTNEKLFF.

The J gene is TRBJ1-1, the V gene TRBV29-1; D gene uncertain. V lost 4 bases, J lost 6 bases, and 9 bases lay in between. Germline lookup yields CDR1 SQVTM and CDR2 ANQGSEA. The CDR3 is made up of 11 amino acids. CDR3 in amino acids: CSVVAGAEAFF. In nucleotides, the CDR3 is TGCAGCGTTGTAGCAGGAGCTGAAGCTTTCTTT.

The rearrangement links TRBV11-3 to TRBJ2-5, with 11 nucleotides matching TRBD1. The germline V gene encodes CDR1 SGHNT and CDR2 YENEEA. The CDR3 spans 15 residues. V shed 4 bases, J shed 2 bases, and the junction held 3 bases outside the gene matches. CDR3 sequence (DNA): TGTGCCAGCAGCTCCGGGACAGGGGGTCAAGAGACCCAGTACTTC. This sequence encodes CASSSGTGGQETQYF.

This rearrangement joins TRBV7-5 to TRBJ1-3; the D segment call TRBD1 is taken from the table without a DNA check. TRBV7-5 is a documented pseudogene. The CDR3 loop spans 14 amino acids. The CDR3 DNA sequence: TGTGCCAGAAAAGACAGACACTCTGGAAACACCATATATTTT. Translated: CARKDRHSGNTIYF.

The chain recombines TRBV5-6 with TRBJ2-7; D is uncertain. The CDR3 has 17 amino acids. V dropped 2 bases and J dropped 0 bases, with 18 bases sitting between them. Germline CDR1 reads SGHDT; CDR2 reads YYEEEE. The CDR3 spells CASSLMPWADSSYEQYF. In nucleotides, the CDR3 is TGTGCCAGCAGCTTAATGCCTTGGGCGGATAGCTCCTACGAGCAGTACTTC.

The chain is built from TRBV18 and TRBJ1-2; the match to TRBD1 covers 8 bases. Germline CDR1 KGHSH, CDR2 LQKENI. V lost 2 bases and J lost 4; bases outside the gene matches: 9. The length of the CDR3 is 16 residues. The CDR3 loop reads CASSPGRQGLAYGYTF. As DNA, the CDR3 is TGTGCCAGCTCACCAGGGCGACAGGGGCTCGCCTATGGCTACACCTTC.

This clone was seen only once. This chain connects TRBV7-9 to TRBJ2-5; a weak D match, TRBD2 (6 bases). Per germline, CDR1 SEHNR and CDR2 FQNEAQ (reference sequence). The V gene lost 1 base and the J gene lost 4 bases, with 13 bases spanning the gap. CDR3 size: 15 residues. In nucleotides, the CDR3 is TGTGCCAGCAGCTTAGTGTGGACTACATTAGAGACCCAGTACTTC. It yields the protein CASSLVWTTLETQYF.

The chain employs TRBV28 and TRBJ1-5, with D perhaps matching TRBD1 (5 bases). CDR1 and CDR2 from the germline V gene are MDHEN and SYDVKM. V was clipped by 3 bases and J by 3 bases, with 12 bases between them. This CDR3 region has 15 residues. The CDR3 DNA reads as TGTGCCAGCAGTTTGGAGGGGTATAACAATCAGCCCCAGCATTTT. It encodes CASSLEGYNNQPQHF. Combining the CDR3 with reference TRBV28 and TRBJ1-5 gives the whole variable domain DVKVTQSSRYLVKRTGEKVFLECVQDMDHENMFWYRQDPGLGLRLIYFSYDVKMKEKGDIPEGYSVSREKKERFSLILESASTNQTSMYLCASSLEGYNNQPQHFGDGTRLSIL.

The CDR3 nucleotides are TGTGCCAGCAGCTTAGGGACTAGTGGGGGTAATGAGCAGTTCTTC. Its translation is CASSLGTSGGNEQFF. The chain recombines TRBV7-8 with TRBJ2-1; 7 bases fit TRBD2. V was clipped by 1 base and J by 7 bases; unmatched bases: 7. There are 15 residues in the CDR3. CDR1 SGHVS and CDR2 FQNEAQ come from the germline V gene.

The gene calls are TRBV11-3 and TRBJ1-3; D uncertain. Trimming pared 1 base from V and 0 bases from J, leaving 4 bases between. Germline values: CDR1 SGHNT, CDR2 YENEEA. The CDR3 is 14 amino acids. CDR3 sequence: CASSLVSSGNTIYF. Written as DNA, the CDR3 is TGTGCCAGCAGCTTAGTCTCCTCTGGAAACACCATATATTTT.

The V and J genes are TRBV27 and TRBJ1-4; 9 bases map to TRBD1. The V and J ends lost 8 bases and 6 bases, in that order; junction bases with no gene match: 10. The length of the CDR3 is 15 residues. Germline CDR1 is MNHEY and CDR2 is SMNVEV (reference sequence). In DNA, the CDR3 is TGTGCCAGCGCGTACTCACAGGGGGCGGATGAAAAACTGTTTTTT. This gives the protein CASAYSQGADEKLFF.